This T cell receptor beta chain is drawn from a study of Ad26.COV2.S vaccination and SARS-CoV-2 variants. Findings and limits, study-wide: The breadth of spike-specific CD8+ and CD4+ T cell responses after vaccination was reportedly substantial. Vaccinated and placebo-treated recipients had similar non-spike TCR breadth.

As concerns this clone: What it binds is unknown.

The V end was cut by 8 bases, the J end by 4 bases, with 18 bases between. This CDR3 region has 15 residues. Germline V gene sequence: CDR1 LNHDA, CDR2 SQIVND (reference sequence). Assay: immunoSEQ multiplex PCR; the TCRdb copy retains only in-frame clones and omits some. The sample has about 350,000 clones; 92% are singletons. The gene calls are TRBV19 and TRBJ2-1; a possible D gene is TRBD2 (6 bases). The specimen comprised peripheral blood, sampled after recovery from COVID-19. The TCR originated in a human donor who had recovered from COVID-19. The CDR3 DNA reads as TGTGCCAGTGATACGGGAGTAGGTTCATACAATGAGCAGTTCTTC. It codes for CASDTGVGSYNEQFF.